This TCR beta chain was sequenced during a study of neoadjuvant nivolumab and ipilimumab in lung cancer. Generated by immunoSEQ multiplex PCR, the TCRdb table keeps only in-frame clones and is missing some. The sample includes fewer than 20,000 clones, around 79% of them seen just once. Points from the study as a whole: Resected-tumor TCR richness correlated positively with pretherapy blood richness.

V was trimmed by 4 bases and J by 3 bases, leaving 15 bases between them. The length of the CDR3 is 15 residues. Germline CDR1 reads SEHNR; CDR2 reads FQNEAQ (reference sequence). This clone came up once. Antigen: not known. The receptor was derived from an adult with non-small cell lung cancer. This specimen was tumor tissue, taken after neoadjuvant nivolumab, alone or with ipilimumab, at or shortly before surgery. This chain links TRBV7-9 with TRBJ2-5; D unresolved. The CDR3 DNA sequence: TGTGCCAGCAGCTCGGTCCGGGTGGGTAAAGAGACCCAGTACTTC. Amino acid sequence: CASSSVRVGKETQYF.